Reported below is one T cell receptor (beta chain). Its cognate antigen is unknown. This sample was taken from a study of shared clonotypes between healthy human individuals. Several immunoSEQ 96-well plates shared each subset's DNA, each plate a replicate. Only in-frame clones appear in the TCRdb table, and some are missing; sequencing was by immunoSEQ multiplex PCR. The sample records millions of clones, 85% to 95% being singletons. Study-wide findings and caveats: The sampled material consisted only of blood, and tissue repertoires are likely to differ.

Unmatched junction bases numbered 4, after V lost 4 bases and J lost 4 bases. CDR3 size: 13 residues. The V gene's germline CDR1 is MNHEY and CDR2 SMNVEV (reference sequence). Adult Caucasians living in Nashville, Tennessee made up all of the donors. The authors divided CD4+ cells into CD45RA+ naive and CD45RA-negative memory subsets. The chain couples TRBV27 to TRBJ2-7, with 7 bases aligning to TRBD1. This clonotype originated in a man younger than 30 in good health. The sequenced sample consisted of naive CD4+ T cells sorted from blood. Sample subset: CD45RA+ positively selected. CDR3 DNA: TGTGCCAGCAGTTCCTCGACAGGGTACGAGCAGTACTTC. Protein sequence: CASSSSTGYEQYF.